These 2 T cell receptor beta chains share one sample of origin, sequenced in a study of blood T cell repertoires in COVID-19. Profiling relied on immunoSEQ multiplex PCR, and the TCRdb table lists in-frame clones only, not all of them. The data contain roughly 260,000 clones, roughly 84% of them singletons. Sequenced input: peripheral blood. These receptors were obtained from a middle-aged woman who had recovered from COVID-19.

The J gene is TRBJ2-6, the V gene TRBV7-2; D may be TRBD2 (6 bases). The CDR3 covers 16 residues. Germline CDR1 reads SGHTA; CDR2 reads FQGNSA. Between the trimmed V and J ends, which lost 8 bases and 1 base, there was a span of 15 bases. CDR3 bases: TGTGCCAGCGATCGGGGGTGGGGTTCTGGGGCCAACGTCCTGACTTTC. This translates into CASDRGWGSGANVLTF.

The genes are TRBV2 and TRBJ2-7, with D tentatively TRBD2 (5 bases). Trimming pared 5 bases from V and 0 bases from J, leaving 11 bases between. CDR3 length: 14 residues. Germline V lookup: CDR1 SNHLY, CDR2 FYNNEI. Here the CDR3 reads CASSSDWSSYEQYF. The CDR3 region has the DNA TGTGCCAGCAGTTCGGACTGGAGCTCCTACGAGCAGTACTTC.